These T cell receptor beta chains were read from a single sample in a study of blood T cell repertoires in COVID-19. The repertoire was sequenced with immunoSEQ multiplex PCR; TCRdb's copy has only in-frame clones and lacks some. The sample consists of 37,000 or so clones, approximately 80% of them appearing once. The source material was peripheral blood. These receptors came from a man aged 55 to 70 with active COVID-19. Both conserved end residues are part of each CDR3. D genes are given only for firm matches. Size tells how often a clone was seen (once, few, many) or the class of an expanded clone, and some rows leave it out.

d_call: -
v_call: TRBV3-1/TRBV3-2
j_call: TRBJ2-7
clone_size: -
cdr3_aa: CASSQDQDSIPSYEQYF
cdr3_nt: TGTGCCAGCAGCCAAGATCAGGACTCTATACCTTCCTACGAGCAGTACTTC

d_call: -
v_call: TRBV7-8
j_call: TRBJ1-1
clone_size: once
cdr3_aa: CASRPRRNEWSGTEAFF
cdr3_nt: TGTGCCAGCAGGCCGAGGAGAAATGAGTGGTCGGGCACTGAAGCTTTCTTT

d_call: -
v_call: TRBV30
j_call: TRBJ1-4
clone_size: few
cdr3_aa: CAWSSGQGATNEKLFF
cdr3_nt: -

d_call: -
v_call: TRBV7-2
j_call: TRBJ1-2
clone_size: -
cdr3_aa: CASSLVQNGYTF
cdr3_nt: TGTGCCAGCAGCTTAGTTCAGAATGGCTACACCTTC

d_call: TRBD1
v_call: TRBV30
j_call: TRBJ1-6
clone_size: -
cdr3_aa: CAWSVSDRANSPLHF
cdr3_nt: TGTGCCTGGAGTGTCTCGGACAGGGCTAATTCACCCCTCCACTTT

d_call: -
v_call: TRBV6-5
j_call: TRBJ1-2
clone_size: once
cdr3_aa: CASPPLVGIGYGYTF
cdr3_nt: TGTGCCAGCCCCCCACTAGTAGGTATCGGCTATGGCTACACCTTC

d_call: TRBD2
v_call: TRBV7-2
j_call: TRBJ2-7
clone_size: -
cdr3_aa: CASSLGTAGGYEQYF
cdr3_nt: TGTGCCAGCAGCTTAGGGACAGCGGGAGGATACGAGCAGTACTTC

d_call: -
v_call: TRBV30
j_call: TRBJ1-3
clone_size: -
cdr3_aa: CAWSVSGFAGNTIYF
cdr3_nt: TGTGCCTGGAGTGTATCGGGATTCGCTGGAAACACCATATATTTT

d_call: TRBD1
v_call: TRBV4-2
j_call: TRBJ1-4
clone_size: -
cdr3_aa: CASSQETGKFYYEKLFF
cdr3_nt: TGTGCCAGCAGCCAGGAGACAGGGAAATTCTATTATGAAAAACTGTTTTTT

d_call: TRBD2
v_call: TRBV30
j_call: TRBJ2-2
clone_size: -
cdr3_aa: CAWSAGLAGPGELFF
cdr3_nt: TGTGCCTGGAGCGCGGGACTAGCGGGACCCGGGGAGCTGTTTTTT

d_call: -
v_call: TRBV30
j_call: TRBJ2-1
clone_size: -
cdr3_aa: CAWNRGSSYNEQFF
cdr3_nt: TGTGCCTGGAATCGGGGGAGCTCCTACAATGAGCAGTTCTTC

d_call: -
v_call: TRBV5-6
j_call: TRBJ2-7
clone_size: -
cdr3_aa: CASSLGGGEQYF
cdr3_nt: TGTGCCAGCAGCTTGGGGGGCGGCGAGCAGTACTTC

d_call: TRBD2
v_call: TRBV19
j_call: TRBJ2-7
clone_size: -
cdr3_aa: CASSKTSGRSYEQYF
cdr3_nt: TGTGCCAGTAGTAAGACTAGCGGGAGATCCTACGAGCAGTACTTC

d_call: TRBD1
v_call: TRBV6-5
j_call: TRBJ1-1
clone_size: -
cdr3_aa: CASSYPGQGMAFF
cdr3_nt: TGTGCCAGCAGTTACCCGGGACAGGGTATGGCTTTCTTT

d_call: -
v_call: TRBV4-3
j_call: TRBJ1-4
clone_size: -
cdr3_aa: CASSQTTATNEKLFF
cdr3_nt: TGCGCCAGCAGCCAAACGACAGCAACTAATGAAAAACTGTTTTTT

d_call: -
v_call: TRBV11-2
j_call: TRBJ2-5
clone_size: -
cdr3_aa: CASSSPGEGQETQYF
cdr3_nt: TGTGCCAGCAGCTCCCCTGGTGAGGGCCAAGAGACCCAGTACTTC

d_call: TRBD1
v_call: TRBV5-1
j_call: TRBJ2-7
clone_size: -
cdr3_aa: CASSLAGGNFYEQYF
cdr3_nt: TGCGCCAGCAGCTTGGCAGGGGGCAACTTCTACGAGCAGTACTTC

d_call: TRBD1
v_call: TRBV9
j_call: TRBJ1-6
clone_size: -
cdr3_aa: CASSTWTGSNSPLHF
cdr3_nt: TGTGCCAGCAGCACCTGGACAGGGAGCAATTCACCCCTCCACTTT

d_call: TRBD1
v_call: TRBV20-1
j_call: TRBJ2-7
clone_size: -
cdr3_aa: CSASPPTGGWGEQYF
cdr3_nt: TGCAGTGCTAGTCCGCCGACAGGGGGTTGGGGCGAGCAGTACTTC

d_call: TRBD1
v_call: TRBV25-1
j_call: TRBJ2-5
clone_size: -
cdr3_aa: CASSEGGRGRETQYF
cdr3_nt: TGTGCCAGCAGTGAAGGGGGAAGGGGGCGAGAGACCCAGTACTTC

d_call: -
v_call: TRBV3-1/TRBV3-2
j_call: TRBJ2-5
clone_size: -
cdr3_aa: CASSQDLGGGETQYF
cdr3_nt: TGTGCCAGCAGCCAAGATTTGGGGGGAGGTGAGACCCAGTACTTC

d_call: TRBD2
v_call: TRBV6-6
j_call: TRBJ2-7
clone_size: -
cdr3_aa: CASSYGTSGGEQYF
cdr3_nt: TGTGCCAGCAGTTACGGGACTAGCGGGGGCGAGCAGTACTTC

d_call: TRBD2
v_call: TRBV6-2/TRBV6-3
j_call: TRBJ2-7
clone_size: -
cdr3_aa: CASSRVLSGSIYEQYF
cdr3_nt: TGTGCCAGCAGTCGGGTCTTGAGCGGGAGTATCTACGAGCAGTACTTC

d_call: -
v_call: TRBV7-9
j_call: TRBJ1-2
clone_size: -
cdr3_aa: CASSSTLGTVNYGYTF
cdr3_nt: TGTGCCAGCAGCTCCACCCTAGGAACGGTTAACTATGGCTACACCTTC

d_call: TRBD2
v_call: TRBV4-1
j_call: TRBJ2-7
clone_size: -
cdr3_aa: CASSQGRLASGYEQYF
cdr3_nt: TGCGCCAGCAGCCAAGGACGACTAGCGTCTGGGTACGAGCAGTACTTC

d_call: -
v_call: TRBV25-1
j_call: TRBJ1-2
clone_size: once
cdr3_aa: CASSFYLDGYTF
cdr3_nt: TGTGCCAGCAGTTTTTATCTAGATGGCTACACCTTC

d_call: -
v_call: TRBV28
j_call: TRBJ1-2
clone_size: -
cdr3_aa: CASSRNANYGYTF
cdr3_nt: TGTGCCAGCAGCAGAAATGCTAACTATGGCTACACCTTC

d_call: -
v_call: TRBV6-1
j_call: TRBJ1-1
clone_size: -
cdr3_aa: CASSEAQGTTSEAFF
cdr3_nt: TGTGCCAGCAGTGAAGCGCAGGGGACGACATCTGAAGCTTTCTTT

d_call: TRBD1
v_call: TRBV6-1
j_call: TRBJ1-2
clone_size: -
cdr3_aa: CASSELRGTGRWKPYTF
cdr3_nt: TGTGCCAGCAGTGAGCTACGGGGGACAGGGAGATGGAAACCCTACACCTTC

d_call: -
v_call: TRBV6-1
j_call: TRBJ2-1
clone_size: -
cdr3_aa: CASSVQKRSSYNEQFF
cdr3_nt: TGTGCCAGCAGTGTCCAAAAGCGGTCATCTTACAATGAGCAGTTCTTC

d_call: -
v_call: TRBV7-8
j_call: TRBJ1-1
clone_size: -
cdr3_aa: CAGGSQGRRSMNTEAFF
cdr3_nt: TGTGCCGGAGGCTCACAAGGGCGTCGTTCCATGAACACTGAAGCTTTCTTT

d_call: -
v_call: TRBV12-5
j_call: TRBJ1-1
clone_size: -
cdr3_aa: CASGLVISRTEAFF
cdr3_nt: TGTGCTAGTGGTTTGGTAATAAGTCGGACTGAAGCTTTCTTT

d_call: TRBD2
v_call: TRBV2
j_call: TRBJ2-1
clone_size: -
cdr3_aa: CASSSGTSGSNEQFF
cdr3_nt: TGTGCCAGCAGCTCCGGGACTAGCGGGTCCAATGAGCAGTTCTTC

d_call: -
v_call: TRBV14
j_call: TRBJ2-1
clone_size: -
cdr3_aa: CASSQGGFIGRTNAGEQFF
cdr3_nt: TGTGCCAGCAGCCAAGGCGGCTTTATTGGACGGACGAACGCGGGTGAGCAGTTCTTC

d_call: -
v_call: TRBV19
j_call: TRBJ1-2
clone_size: -
cdr3_aa: CASSTLGQFGVYGYTF
cdr3_nt: TGTGCCAGTAGTACTCTTGGACAGTTTGGCGTCTATGGCTACACCTTC

d_call: TRBD1
v_call: TRBV15
j_call: TRBJ2-7
clone_size: -
cdr3_aa: CATSRGTGGSYEQYF
cdr3_nt: TGTGCCACCAGCAGAGGGACAGGGGGGTCCTACGAGCAGTACTTC

d_call: -
v_call: TRBV9
j_call: TRBJ2-2
clone_size: -
cdr3_aa: CASSPRGRGRGVTGELFF
cdr3_nt: TGTGCCAGCAGCCCTAGAGGGCGGGGGCGAGGGGTCACCGGGGAGCTGTTTTTT

d_call: -
v_call: TRBV18
j_call: TRBJ1-1
clone_size: -
cdr3_aa: CASSPMNTEAFF
cdr3_nt: TGTGCCAGTTCTCCTATGAACACTGAAGCTTTCTTT

d_call: -
v_call: TRBV7-2
j_call: TRBJ2-2
clone_size: -
cdr3_aa: CASSLGRASTGELFF
cdr3_nt: TGTGCCAGCAGCTTGGGCAGGGCAAGCACCGGGGAGCTGTTTTTT

d_call: -
v_call: TRBV7-9
j_call: TRBJ2-1
clone_size: -
cdr3_aa: CASSPGSGQGNEQFF
cdr3_nt: TGTGCCAGCAGCCCTGGCAGCGGGCAGGGTAATGAGCAGTTCTTC

d_call: -
v_call: TRBV18
j_call: TRBJ1-5
clone_size: medium-sized
cdr3_aa: CASSPGFAETVGNQPQHF
cdr3_nt: TGTGCCAGCTCACCAGGGTTTGCTGAGACAGTTGGTAATCAGCCCCAGCATTTT

d_call: TRBD2
v_call: TRBV6-4
j_call: TRBJ2-3
clone_size: -
cdr3_aa: CASSPGTSGSRGLTDTQYF
cdr3_nt: TGTGCCAGCAGCCCCGGCACTAGCGGGAGTAGGGGGTTGACAGATACGCAGTATTTT

d_call: -
v_call: TRBV28
j_call: TRBJ1-1
clone_size: -
cdr3_aa: CASSLPGMNTEAFF
cdr3_nt: TGTGCCAGCAGTCTGCCAGGAATGAACACTGAAGCTTTCTTT

d_call: -
v_call: TRBV10-3
j_call: TRBJ1-3
clone_size: -
cdr3_aa: CATRQGAHTIYF
cdr3_nt: TGTGCCACCCGCCAAGGGGCTCACACCATATATTTT

d_call: TRBD2
v_call: TRBV25-1
j_call: TRBJ2-3
clone_size: once
cdr3_aa: CASSARAGGYGTQYF
cdr3_nt: TGTGCCAGCAGTGCCCGAGCGGGAGGATATGGTACGCAGTATTTT

d_call: TRBD1
v_call: TRBV30
j_call: TRBJ1-2
clone_size: -
cdr3_aa: CAFSGGYGYTF
cdr3_nt: TGTGCCTTCTCAGGGGGTTATGGCTACACCTTC

d_call: TRBD1
v_call: TRBV12-3/TRBV12-4
j_call: TRBJ1-2
clone_size: -
cdr3_aa: CASSYRDSYGYTF
cdr3_nt: TGTGCCAGCAGTTACCGGGACAGCTATGGCTACACCTTC

d_call: TRBD1
v_call: TRBV19
j_call: TRBJ1-3
clone_size: -
cdr3_aa: CASTNRGTGGNTIYF
cdr3_nt: TGTGCCAGTACCAACAGGGGAACGGGGGGAAACACCATATATTTT

d_call: TRBD2
v_call: TRBV24-1
j_call: TRBJ2-1
clone_size: -
cdr3_aa: CATSDSSSGRADNEQFF
cdr3_nt: TGTGCCACCAGTGATTCATCTAGCGGGAGGGCGGACAATGAGCAGTTCTTC

d_call: -
v_call: TRBV11-3
j_call: TRBJ1-1
clone_size: few
cdr3_aa: CASSLSGVFGHTEAFF
cdr3_nt: TGTGCCAGCAGCCTCTCAGGGGTATTTGGTCACACTGAAGCTTTCTTT

d_call: TRBD1
v_call: TRBV10-3
j_call: TRBJ2-5
clone_size: -
cdr3_aa: CAISYRGEETQYF
cdr3_nt: TGTGCCATCAGCTACAGGGGCGAGGAGACCCAGTACTTC

d_call: TRBD1
v_call: TRBV27
j_call: TRBJ2-7
clone_size: -
cdr3_aa: CASSPDDRGSYEQYF
cdr3_nt: TGTGCCAGCAGCCCCGACGACAGGGGAAGTTACGAGCAGTACTTC

d_call: -
v_call: TRBV27
j_call: TRBJ1-2
clone_size: -
cdr3_aa: CASSLSGASNYGYTF
cdr3_nt: TGTGCCAGCAGTTTATCTGGAGCCTCTAACTATGGCTACACCTTC